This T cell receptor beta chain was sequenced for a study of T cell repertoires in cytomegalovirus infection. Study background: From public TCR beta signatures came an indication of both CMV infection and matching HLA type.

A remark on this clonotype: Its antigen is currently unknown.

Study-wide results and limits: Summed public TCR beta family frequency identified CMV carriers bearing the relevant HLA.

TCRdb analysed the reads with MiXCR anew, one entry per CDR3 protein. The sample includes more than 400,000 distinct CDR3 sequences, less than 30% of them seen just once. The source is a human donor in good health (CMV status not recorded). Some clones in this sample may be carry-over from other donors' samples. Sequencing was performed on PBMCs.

CDR3 region: CASSLTQGYYGYTF. CDR3 DNA: TGTGCCAGCAGCTTGACACAGGGGTACTATGGCTACACCTTC. This chain uses TRBV9 with TRBJ1-2; 7 nucleotides match TRBD1. The ends lost 4 bases at V and 3 bases at J; junction bases unmatched: 6. CDR3 length: 14 amino acids. Germline-derived CDR1 and CDR2 are SGDLS and YYNGEE.